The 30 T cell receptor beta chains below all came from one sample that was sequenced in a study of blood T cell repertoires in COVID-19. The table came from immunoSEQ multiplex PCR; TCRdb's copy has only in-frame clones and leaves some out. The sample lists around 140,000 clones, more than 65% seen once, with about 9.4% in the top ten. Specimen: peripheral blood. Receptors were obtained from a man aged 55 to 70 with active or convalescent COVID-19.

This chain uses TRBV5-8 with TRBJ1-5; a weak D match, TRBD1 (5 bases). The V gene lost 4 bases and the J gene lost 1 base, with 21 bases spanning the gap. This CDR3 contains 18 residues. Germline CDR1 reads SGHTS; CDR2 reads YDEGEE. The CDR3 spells CASSPDRGLVSSNQPQHF. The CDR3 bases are TGTGCCAGCAGCCCCGATCGGGGACTGGTTTCAAGCAATCAGCCCCAGCATTTT. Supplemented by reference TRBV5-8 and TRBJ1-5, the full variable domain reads EAGVTQSPTHLIKTRGQQATLRCSPISGHTSVYWYQQALGLGLQFLLWYDEGEERNRGNFPPRFSGRQFPNYSSELNVNALELEDSALYLCASSPDRGLVSSNQPQHFGDGTRLSIL.

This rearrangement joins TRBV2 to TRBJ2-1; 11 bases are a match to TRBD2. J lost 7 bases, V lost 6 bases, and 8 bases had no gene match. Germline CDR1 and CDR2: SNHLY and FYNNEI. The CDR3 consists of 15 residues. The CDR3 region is CASSVAGGPMNEQFF. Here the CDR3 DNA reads TGTGCCAGCAGCGTAGCGGGAGGGCCTATGAATGAGCAGTTCTTC.

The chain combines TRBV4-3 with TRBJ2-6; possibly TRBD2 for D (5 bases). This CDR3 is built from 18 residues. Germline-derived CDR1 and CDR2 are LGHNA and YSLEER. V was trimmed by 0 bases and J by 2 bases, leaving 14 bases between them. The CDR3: CASSQDLVKGAGANVLTF. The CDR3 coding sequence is TGCGCCAGCAGCCAAGATTTGGTTAAGGGAGCTGGGGCCAACGTCCTGACTTTC.

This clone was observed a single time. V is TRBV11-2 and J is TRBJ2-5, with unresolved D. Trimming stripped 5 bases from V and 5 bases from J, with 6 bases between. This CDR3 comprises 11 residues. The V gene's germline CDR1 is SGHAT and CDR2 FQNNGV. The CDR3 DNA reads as TGTGCCAGCAGCCCTACCGAGACCCAGTACTTC. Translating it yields CASSPTETQYF.

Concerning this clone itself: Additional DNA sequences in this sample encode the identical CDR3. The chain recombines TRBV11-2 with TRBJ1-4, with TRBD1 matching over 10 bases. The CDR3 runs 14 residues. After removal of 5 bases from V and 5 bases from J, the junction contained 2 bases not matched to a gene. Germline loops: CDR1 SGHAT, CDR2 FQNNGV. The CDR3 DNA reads TGTGCCAGCAGCCGGGACAGGGGAAATGAAAAACTGTTTTTT. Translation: CASSRDRGNEKLFF.

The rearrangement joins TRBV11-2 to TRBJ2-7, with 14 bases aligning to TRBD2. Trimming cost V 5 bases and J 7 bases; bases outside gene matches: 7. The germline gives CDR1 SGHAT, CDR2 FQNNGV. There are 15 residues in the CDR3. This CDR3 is CASSPGLAGVGEQYV. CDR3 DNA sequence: TGTGCCAGCAGCCCGGGACTAGCGGGAGTGGGAGAGCAGTACGTC.

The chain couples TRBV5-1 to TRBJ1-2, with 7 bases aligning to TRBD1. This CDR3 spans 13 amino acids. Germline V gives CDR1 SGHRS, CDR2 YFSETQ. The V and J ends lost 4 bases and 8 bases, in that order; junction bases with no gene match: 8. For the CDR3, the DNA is TGCGCCAGCAGCACCCGACAGGGCTCGGGCTACACCTTC. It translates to CASSTRQGSGYTF.

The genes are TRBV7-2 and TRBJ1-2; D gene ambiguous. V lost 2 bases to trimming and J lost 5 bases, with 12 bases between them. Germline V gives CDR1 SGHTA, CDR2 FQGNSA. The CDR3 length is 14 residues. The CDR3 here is CASSLRSEGYGYTF. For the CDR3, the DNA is TGTGCCAGCAGCTTACGGTCCGAGGGTTATGGCTACACCTTC.

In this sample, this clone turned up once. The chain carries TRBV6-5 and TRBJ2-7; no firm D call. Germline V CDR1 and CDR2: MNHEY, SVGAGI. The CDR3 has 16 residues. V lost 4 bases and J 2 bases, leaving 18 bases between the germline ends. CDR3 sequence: CASSFQAGAPTYEQYF. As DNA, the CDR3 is TGTGCCAGCAGTTTCCAAGCAGGCGCCCCGACCTACGAGCAGTACTTC.

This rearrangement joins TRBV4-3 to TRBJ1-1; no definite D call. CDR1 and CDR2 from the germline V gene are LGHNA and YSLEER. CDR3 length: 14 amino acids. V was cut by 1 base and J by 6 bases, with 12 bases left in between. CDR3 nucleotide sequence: TGCGCCAGCAGCCAAGGGTTTGCAGTCCCTGAAGCTTTCTTT. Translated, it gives CASSQGFAVPEAFF.

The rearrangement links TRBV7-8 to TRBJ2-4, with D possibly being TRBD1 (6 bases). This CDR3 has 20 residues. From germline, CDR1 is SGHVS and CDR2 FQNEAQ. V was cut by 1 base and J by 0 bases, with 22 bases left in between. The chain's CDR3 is CASSLGGVGTTTLAKNIQYF. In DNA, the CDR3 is TGTGCCAGCAGCTTAGGGGGTGTCGGGACAACGACTCTAGCCAAAAACATTCAGTACTTC.

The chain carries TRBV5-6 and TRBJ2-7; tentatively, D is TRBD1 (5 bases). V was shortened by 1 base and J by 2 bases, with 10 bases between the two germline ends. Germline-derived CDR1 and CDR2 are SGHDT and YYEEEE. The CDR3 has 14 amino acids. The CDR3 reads CASSLTGPTYEQYV. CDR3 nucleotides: TGTGCCAGCAGCTTGACAGGACCGACCTACGAGCAGTACGTC.

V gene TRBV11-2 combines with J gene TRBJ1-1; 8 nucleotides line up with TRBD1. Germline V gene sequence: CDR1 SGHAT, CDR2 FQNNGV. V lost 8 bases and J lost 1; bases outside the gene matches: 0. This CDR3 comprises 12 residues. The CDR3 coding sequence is TGTGCCAGCGGACAGGGGAACACTGAAGCTTTCTTT. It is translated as CASGQGNTEAFF.

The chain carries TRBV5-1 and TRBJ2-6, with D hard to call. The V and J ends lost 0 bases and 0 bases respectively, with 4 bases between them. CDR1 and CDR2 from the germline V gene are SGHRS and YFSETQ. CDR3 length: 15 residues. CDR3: CASSLDSSGANVLTF. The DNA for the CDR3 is TGCGCCAGCAGCTTGGACAGCTCTGGGGCCAACGTCCTGACTTTC.

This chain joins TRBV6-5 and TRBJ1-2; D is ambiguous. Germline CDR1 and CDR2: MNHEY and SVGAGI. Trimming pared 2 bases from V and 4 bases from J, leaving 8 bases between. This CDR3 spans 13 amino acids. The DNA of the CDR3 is TGTGCCAGCAGTTACCCCTCGGGCTATGGCTACACCTTC. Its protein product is CASSYPSGYGYTF.

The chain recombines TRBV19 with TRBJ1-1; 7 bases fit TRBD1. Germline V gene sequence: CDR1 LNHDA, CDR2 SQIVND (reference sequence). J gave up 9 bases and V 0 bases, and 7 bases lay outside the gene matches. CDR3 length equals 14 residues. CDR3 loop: CASSIDPDREKAFF. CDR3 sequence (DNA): TGTGCCAGTAGTATAGACCCAGACAGGGAGAAAGCTTTCTTT.

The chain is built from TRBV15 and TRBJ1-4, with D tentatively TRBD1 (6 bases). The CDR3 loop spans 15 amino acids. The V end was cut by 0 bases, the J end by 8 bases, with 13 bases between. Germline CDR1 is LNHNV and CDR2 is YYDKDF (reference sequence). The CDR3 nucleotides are TGTGCCACCAGCAGAGATGGGACATGGGGAGAAAAACTGTTTTTT. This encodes CATSRDGTWGEKLFF.

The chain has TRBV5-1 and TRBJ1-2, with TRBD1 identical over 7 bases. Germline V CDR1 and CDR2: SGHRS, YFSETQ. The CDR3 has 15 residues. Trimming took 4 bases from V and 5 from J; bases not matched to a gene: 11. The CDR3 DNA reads TGCGCCAGCAGCCTATACAGGGGCCACCCTTATGGCTACACCTTC. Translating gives CASSLYRGHPYGYTF.

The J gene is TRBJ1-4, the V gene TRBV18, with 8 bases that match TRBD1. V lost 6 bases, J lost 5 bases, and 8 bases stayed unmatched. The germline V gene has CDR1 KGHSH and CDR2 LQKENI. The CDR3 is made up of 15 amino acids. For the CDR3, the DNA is TGTGCCAGCTCTCTCGGACAGGGAGGAAATGAAAAACTGTTTTTT. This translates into CASSLGQGGNEKLFF.

DNA of the CDR3: TGTGCCAGCAGCCCCTCAGGGATCGGAAACACCATATATTTT. Translating it yields CASSPSGIGNTIYF. This chain joins TRBV5-4 and TRBJ1-3; weak D call: TRBD1 (5 bases). The CDR3 consists of 14 residues. Germline-derived CDR1 and CDR2 are SGHNT and YYREEE (reference sequence). V was cut by 4 bases and J by 4 bases, with 12 bases left in between.

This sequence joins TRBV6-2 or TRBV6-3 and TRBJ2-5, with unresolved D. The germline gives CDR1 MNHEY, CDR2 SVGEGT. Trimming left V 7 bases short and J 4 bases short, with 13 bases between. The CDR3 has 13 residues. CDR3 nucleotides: TGTGCCAGCACCCCCCGGAGAGGAGAGACCCAGTACTTC. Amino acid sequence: CASTPRRGETQYF.

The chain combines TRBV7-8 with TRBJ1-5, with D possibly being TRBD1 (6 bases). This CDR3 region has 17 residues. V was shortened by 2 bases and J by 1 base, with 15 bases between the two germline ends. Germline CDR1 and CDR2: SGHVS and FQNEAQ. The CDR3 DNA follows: TGTGCCAGCAGCTTACTTGGGGGGGGGCAGAGCAATCAGCCCCAGCATTTT. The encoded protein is CASSLLGGGQSNQPQHF.

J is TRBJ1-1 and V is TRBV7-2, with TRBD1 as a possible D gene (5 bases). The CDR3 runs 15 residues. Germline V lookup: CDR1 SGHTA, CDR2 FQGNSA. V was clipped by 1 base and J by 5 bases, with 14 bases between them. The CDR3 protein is CASSLGGQGGTEAFF. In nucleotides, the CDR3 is TGTGCCAGCAGCTTAGGCGGGCAGGGAGGGACTGAAGCTTTCTTT.

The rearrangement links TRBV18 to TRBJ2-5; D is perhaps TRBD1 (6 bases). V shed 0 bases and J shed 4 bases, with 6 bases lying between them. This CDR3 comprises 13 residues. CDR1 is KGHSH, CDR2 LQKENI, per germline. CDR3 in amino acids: CASSPPRGETQYF. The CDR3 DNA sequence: TGTGCCAGCTCACCACCCAGGGGAGAGACCCAGTACTTC.

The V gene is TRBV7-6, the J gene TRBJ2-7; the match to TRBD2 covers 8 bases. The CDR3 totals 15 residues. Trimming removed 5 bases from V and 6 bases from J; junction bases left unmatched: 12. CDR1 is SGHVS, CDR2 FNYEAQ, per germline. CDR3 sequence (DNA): TGTGCCAGCAGCCAGACCAAGGACCGGGGGGGCGAGCAGTACGTC. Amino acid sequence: CASSQTKDRGGEQYV.

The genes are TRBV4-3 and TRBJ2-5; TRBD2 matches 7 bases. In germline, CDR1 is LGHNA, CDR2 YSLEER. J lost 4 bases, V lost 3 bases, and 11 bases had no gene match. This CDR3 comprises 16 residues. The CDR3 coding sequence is TGCGCCAGCAGCCAGGGGGTGGGGGAGGGCGGAGAGACCCAGTACTTC. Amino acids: CASSQGVGEGGETQYF.

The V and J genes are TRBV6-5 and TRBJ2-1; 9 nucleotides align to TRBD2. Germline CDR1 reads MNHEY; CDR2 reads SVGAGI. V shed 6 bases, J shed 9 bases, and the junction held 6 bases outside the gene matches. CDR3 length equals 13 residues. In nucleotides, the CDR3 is TGTGCCAGCAGGGCGGGAGGGCCGAGTGAGCAGTTCTTC. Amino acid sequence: CASRAGGPSEQFF.

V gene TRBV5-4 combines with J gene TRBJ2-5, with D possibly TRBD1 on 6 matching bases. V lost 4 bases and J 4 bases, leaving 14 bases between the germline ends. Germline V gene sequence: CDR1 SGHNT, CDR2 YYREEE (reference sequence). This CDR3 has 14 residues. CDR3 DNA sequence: TGTGCCAGCAGCCCGACAGGAAGGACAGAGACCCAGTACTTC. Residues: CASSPTGRTETQYF.

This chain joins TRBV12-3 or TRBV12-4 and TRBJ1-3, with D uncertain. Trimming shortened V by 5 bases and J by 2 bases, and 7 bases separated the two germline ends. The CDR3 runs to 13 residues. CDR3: CASSRLAGNTIYF. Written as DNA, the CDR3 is TGTGCCAGCAGTCGACTGGCTGGAAACACCATATATTTT.

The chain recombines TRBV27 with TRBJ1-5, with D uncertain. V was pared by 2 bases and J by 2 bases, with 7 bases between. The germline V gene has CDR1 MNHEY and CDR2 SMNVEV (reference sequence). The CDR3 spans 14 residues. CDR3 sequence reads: CASSLKGGNQPQHF. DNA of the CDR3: TGTGCCAGCAGTTTAAAGGGAGGCAATCAGCCCCAGCATTTT.